What follows is one T cell receptor beta chain and its context. These data originate in a study of blood T cell repertoires in COVID-19. In the original processing: Amplification of reference gene primers was used by the study to estimate nucleated cell counts. TCRdb's copy holds only in-frame clones and misses some; the assay was immunoSEQ multiplex PCR. The D gene and trimming were derived from the DNA, and the V and J assignments and clone size from that table. In the table there are some 270,000 clones, 80% to 90% of which are singletons. This CDR3 has 13 residues. The ends were cut back, 5 bases at V and 3 bases at J, with 13 bases in the middle. Looked up from germline, CDR1 is SQVTM and CDR2 is ANQGSEA.

This clonotype originated in a woman in her sixties or seventies with acute or convalescent COVID-19. The sequencing sample was made of peripheral blood. The V call is TRBV29-1, the J call TRBJ1-1, with a weak D call TRBD1 (6 bases). The CDR3 region is CSVRTARDTEAFF. The CDR3 DNA sequence: TGCAGCGTTCGGACAGCAAGGGACACTGAAGCTTTCTTT. The entire variable domain, with the rest obtained from reference TRBV29-1 and TRBJ1-1, is as follows: SAVISQKPSRDICQRGTSLTIQCQVDSQVTMMFWYRQQPGQSLTLIATANQGSEATYESGFVIDKFPISRPNLTFSTLTVSNMSPEDSSIYLCSVRTARDTEAFFGQGTRLTVV.